The sequence of this T cell receptor (beta chain) was determined in a study of blood T cell repertoires in COVID-19. Study context: There were acute and convalescent COVID-19 samples, and they came from the United States, Italy and Spain.

Sequenced by immunoSEQ multiplex PCR; TCRdb stores in-frame clones only, minus some. The profile shows 170,000 or so clones, about four fifths of them singletons. Sequencing was performed on peripheral blood. The receptor was derived from a man between 18 and 29 years old with active or convalescent COVID-19.

DNA of the CDR3: TGTGCCATCAGTGTTGGGGCTAGCGGGACTAGCACAGATACGCAGTATTTT. This translates into CAISVGASGTSTDTQYF. This rearrangement joins TRBV10-3 to TRBJ2-3; 9 nucleotides align to TRBD2. With 4 bases clipped from V and 0 bases from J, the junction kept 8 bases outside the gene matches. Germline V gene lookup returns CDR1 ENHRY and CDR2 SYGVKD. The CDR3 extends over 17 amino acids.